This entry lists 24 T cell receptor beta chains sequenced from one sample in a study of regulatory T cells in long-lasting Graves disease. With iRepertoire HTBI primers and Arm-PCR of CDR3 regions, TCR beta libraries were built. TCRdb reprocessed the multiplex PCR reads with MiXCR, giving one entry per CDR3 protein. In the table there are around 450,000 distinct CDR3 sequences, 16% of which are singletons. Time point given: newly diagnosed GD, antithyroid drugs for less than 3 months. Extracted PBMC RNA gave rise to the TCR library. This same sample was also part of a study on T cells in Graves' hyperthyroidism and ophthalmopathy.

The specimen was peripheral blood mononuclear cells (PBMCs), collected at new diagnosis, from a patient treated with antithyroid drugs. The receptor set was obtained from a man aged 40-49 years with Graves disease.

The chain employs TRBV27 and TRBJ2-1, with TRBD2 matching over 8 bases. V was pared by 6 bases and J by 2 bases, with 9 bases of the junction left unmatched. The CDR3 sequence is 16 residues long. Germline assignment: CDR1 MNHEY and CDR2 SMNVEV (reference sequence). CDR3 nucleotides: TGTGCCAGCAGGACTTCAGCGGGAGTAACCTACAATGAGCAGTTCTTC. Its protein product is CASRTSAGVTYNEQFF.

This clonotype has only a few counts. This chain links TRBV2 with TRBJ2-7, with 14 bases identical to TRBD2. J was trimmed by 3 bases and V by 2 bases; bases with no gene match: 6. Germline V gene lookup returns CDR1 SNHLY and CDR2 FYNNEI. The CDR3 is made up of 17 amino acids. The CDR3 reads CASSERGTSGRNYEQYF. The CDR3 nucleotides read TGTGCCAGCAGTGAAAGGGGGACTAGCGGGAGAAACTACGAGCAGTACTTC.

This clonotype was found many times. CDR3 in amino acids: CASSRGTGRWETQYF. For the CDR3, the DNA is TGTGCCAGCAGCCGAGGGACAGGGCGGTGGGAGACCCAGTACTTC. The V call is TRBV28, the J call TRBJ2-5, with 9 bases fitting TRBD1. Germline lookup yields CDR1 MDHEN and CDR2 SYDVKM. Trimming cost V 6 bases and J 5 bases; bases outside gene matches: 10. CDR3 length: 15 amino acids.

This clonotype occurred many times. The rearrangement links TRBV18 to TRBJ2-5; D is uncertain. The germline CDR1 and CDR2 sequences are KGHSH and LQKENI. CDR3 length equals 13 residues. V was trimmed by 1 base and J by 3 bases, leaving 6 bases between them. In DNA, the CDR3 is TGTGCCAGCTCACCACGCCTAAAAGAGACCCAGTACTTC. Residues: CASSPRLKETQYF.

The table lists this clonotype with many counts. The chain carries TRBV6-1 and TRBJ1-1, with a tentative D call TRBD1 (5 bases). V lost 7 bases and J lost 4, with 13 bases in between. This CDR3 comprises 13 residues. The germline gives CDR1 MNHNS, CDR2 SASEGT. The CDR3 bases are TGTGCCAGCACTCCGGGTGGGGCCACTGAAGCTTTCTTT. This sequence encodes CASTPGGATEAFF.

The gene calls are TRBV20-1 and TRBJ1-5, with a tentative D call TRBD1 (5 bases). The CDR3 spans 16 residues. CDR1 and CDR2 from the germline V gene are DFQATT and SNEGSKA (reference sequence). V lost 1 base and J 1 base, leaving 14 bases between the germline ends. The CDR3 region is CSARAGGDPSNQPQHF. In nucleotides, the CDR3 is TGCAGTGCTAGAGCCGGGGGGGACCCGAGCAATCAGCCCCAGCATTTT.

This clonotype was found many times. The chain joins TRBV9 to TRBJ2-3; no reliable D call. Trimming took off 0 bases at V and 0 bases at J, with 5 bases between the two ends. CDR3 length equals 14 residues. CDR1 and CDR2 (germline): SGDLS, YYNGEE. The CDR3 loop reads CASSVVRSTDTQYF. The CDR3 region has the DNA TGTGCCAGCAGCGTAGTTAGGAGCACAGATACGCAGTATTTT.

This clonotype was detected a few times. This chain uses TRBV3-1 with TRBJ2-1; D perhaps matches TRBD2 (5 bases). The ends were cut back, 2 bases at V and 0 bases at J, with 11 bases in the middle. Germline V gives CDR1 LGHDT, CDR2 YNNKEL (reference sequence). The CDR3 totals 16 residues. The chain's CDR3 is CASSQLSGRSYNEQFF. CDR3 bases: TGTGCCAGCAGCCAACTAAGCGGCCGCTCCTACAATGAGCAGTTCTTC.

This clonotype appeared a single time. The chain links TRBV19 to TRBJ1-1; the match to TRBD1 covers 9 bases. Unmatched junction bases numbered 4, after V lost 8 bases and J lost 0 bases. Germline-derived CDR1 and CDR2 are LNHDA and SQIVND (reference sequence). CDR3 size: 14 residues. The CDR3 DNA reads TGTGCCAGTGGACAGGGGTATATGAACACTGAAGCTTTCTTT. This sequence encodes CASGQGYMNTEAFF.

This clonotype was detected a few times. The chain carries TRBV24-1 and TRBJ2-3; D might be TRBD1 or TRBD2, each matching 6 bases. Deletions cut 4 bases from V and 2 bases from J, with 9 bases between. From germline, CDR1 is KGHDR and CDR2 SFDVKD. The CDR3 is 14 residues long. The CDR3 here is CATSEGGTTDTQYF. The CDR3 bases are TGTGCCACCAGTGAAGGGGGGACCACAGATACGCAGTATTTT.

The chain links TRBV6-1 to TRBJ1-6; a weak D match, TRBD1 (6 bases). Trimming took off 8 bases at V and 9 bases at J, with 20 bases between the two ends. The CDR3 spans 15 residues. The germline CDR1 and CDR2 sequences are MNHNS and SASEGT. Here the CDR3 DNA reads TGTGCCAGCTGCCCCCGGACAGACTCGGTTTCACCCCTCCACTTT. Protein sequence: CASCPRTDSVSPLHF.

In this sample, this clonotype turned up many times. The rearrangement links TRBV11-2 to TRBJ2-5, with 8 bases that match TRBD2. CDR1 is SGHAT, CDR2 FQNNGV, per germline. V shed 4 bases, J shed 4 bases, and the junction held 5 bases outside the gene matches. The CDR3 extends over 14 amino acids. CDR3 DNA: TGTGCCAGCAGCTCAGGACTAGCCGGAGAGACCCAGTACTTC. Amino acids: CASSSGLAGETQYF.

This clonotype appeared a few times. The rearrangement links TRBV7-9 to TRBJ2-5; D is ambiguous. CDR3 size: 11 residues. V lost 8 bases and J lost 5, with 9 bases in between. CDR1 SEHNR and CDR2 FQNEAQ come from the germline V gene (reference sequence). The CDR3 bases are TGTGCCAGCGTGGGGTCCGAGACCCAGTACTTC. Translating it yields CASVGSETQYF. Full variable domain (outside the CDR3, taken from reference TRBV7-9 and TRBJ2-5): DTGVSQNPRHKITKRGQNVTFRCDPISEHNRLYWYRQTLGQGPEFLTYFQNEAQLEKSRLLSDRFSAERPKGSFSTLEIQRTEQGDSAMYLCASVGSETQYFGPGTRLLVL.

This clonotype was seen ten or more times. The rearrangement links TRBV18 to TRBJ1-5, with 11 bases lining up with TRBD1. There are 15 residues in the CDR3. From germline, CDR1 is KGHSH and CDR2 LQKENI. J was trimmed by 7 bases and V by 3 bases; bases with no gene match: 5. The CDR3: CASSPGTGGSQPQHF. Written as DNA, the CDR3 is TGTGCCAGCTCACCCGGGACAGGGGGTTCCCAGCCCCAGCATTTT.

J is TRBJ1-3 and V is TRBV15; D is unresolved. V was shortened by 4 bases and J by 3 bases, with 10 bases between the two germline ends. This CDR3 has 14 amino acids. The germline V gene has CDR1 LNHNV and CDR2 YYDKDF (reference sequence). The CDR3 spells CATSNNIFGNTIYF. The CDR3 nucleotides read TGTGCCACCAGCAACAATATTTTTGGAAACACCATATATTTT.

The chain employs TRBV2 and TRBJ2-1, with 13 bases aligning to TRBD2. The length of the CDR3 is 15 residues. The J segment lost 10 bases and the V segment lost 4 bases, leaving 7 bases of the junction unmatched. Germline CDR1 and CDR2: SNHLY and FYNNEI. CDR3 amino acids: CASSATSGRTGEQFF. The CDR3 nucleotides are TGTGCCAGCAGTGCGACTAGCGGGAGGACGGGGGAGCAGTTCTTC.

This clonotype was seen a few times. V usage is TRBV6-1 and J usage is TRBJ2-3; D not resolved. This CDR3 is built from 15 residues. CDR1 MNHNS and CDR2 SASEGT come from the germline V gene. Trimming stripped 2 bases from V and 6 bases from J, with 15 bases between. This CDR3 reads CASSEQDFRTDTQYF. The DNA of the CDR3 is TGTGCCAGCAGTGAACAAGACTTTAGGACCGATACGCAGTATTTT.

This clonotype was observed a few times. The gene calls are TRBV7-9 and TRBJ2-1; TRBD1 or TRBD2 may be the D gene (7 bases each). The CDR3 has 15 residues. V lost 5 bases and J 4 bases, leaving 15 bases between the germline ends. The germline V gene encodes CDR1 SEHNR and CDR2 FQNEAQ (reference sequence). In nucleotides, the CDR3 is TGTGCCAGCAGCCCAAGCAGGGGGGGGTACAATGAGCAGTTCTTC. Residues: CASSPSRGGYNEQFF.

The V and J genes are TRBV14 and TRBJ2-7, with D possibly matching TRBD2 (6 bases). Deletions cut 5 bases from V and 0 bases from J, with 20 bases between. The CDR3 runs to 17 residues. CDR1 is SGHDN and CDR2 is FVKESK in the germline V gene. The CDR3 coding sequence is TGTGCCAGCAGCGTAACGAAAGGGCGGGACGGCTCCTACGAGCAGTACTTC. Translated, it gives CASSVTKGRDGSYEQYF.

This clonotype was picked up many times. This chain links TRBV2 with TRBJ1-5, with D possibly being TRBD1 (6 bases). The CDR3 is 16 amino acids. The germline CDR1 and CDR2 sequences are SNHLY and FYNNEI. Trimming took off 6 bases at V and 0 bases at J, with 15 bases between the two ends. CDR3 sequence reads: CASRGTEQGSNQPQHF. The CDR3 coding sequence is TGTGCCAGCAGGGGGACGGAACAGGGTAGCAATCAGCCCCAGCATTTT.

This clonotype was seen many times. The V and J genes are TRBV30 and TRBJ2-3, with 9 bases that match TRBD2. The CDR3 length is 14 residues. J gave up 6 bases and V 7 bases, and 11 bases lay outside the gene matches. Germline loops: CDR1 GTSNPN, CDR2 SVGIG (reference sequence). The CDR3, as DNA: TGTGCCTTCCTACATAGCGGGAGACCCGATACGCAGTATTTT. Its protein product is CAFLHSGRPDTQYF.

This clonotype was detected ten times or more. The genes are TRBV24-1 and TRBJ2-3; 11 nucleotides match TRBD1. The CDR3 has 16 residues. Germline values: CDR1 KGHDR, CDR2 SFDVKD. V lost 3 bases and J lost 4; bases outside the gene matches: 5. CDR3 DNA sequence: TGTGCCACCAGTGATCCCGGGACAGGGGGAGCAGATACGCAGTATTTT. Encoded protein: CATSDPGTGGADTQYF.

This chain uses TRBV15 with TRBJ1-6; no definite D call. Per germline, CDR1 LNHNV and CDR2 YYDKDF (reference sequence). CDR3 size: 14 residues. V dropped 0 bases and J dropped 7 bases, with 7 bases sitting between them. This CDR3 reads CATSRDPGNSPLHF. In DNA, the CDR3 is TGTGCCACCAGCAGAGATCCAGGAAATTCACCCCTCCACTTT. Supplemented by reference TRBV15 and TRBJ1-6, the full variable domain reads DAMVIQNPRYQVTQFGKPVTLSCSQTLNHNVMYWYQQKSSQAPKLLFHYYDKDFNNEADTPDNFQSRRPNTSFCFLDIRSPGLGDTAMYLCATSRDPGNSPLHFGNGTRLTVT.

This clonotype was picked up a small number of times. The chain joins TRBV13 to TRBJ2-2; TRBD1 might be the D (6 bases). The CDR3 runs to 14 residues. Germline V gene data show CDR1 as PRHDT and CDR2 as FYEKMQ (reference sequence). V lost 2 bases, J lost 8 bases, and 12 bases lay in between. CDR3 loop: CASSLWDNSGELFF. The DNA of the CDR3 is TGTGCCAGCAGCTTATGGGACAACTCTGGGGAGCTGTTTTTT. Based on the CDR3 plus reference TRBV13 and TRBJ2-2, the full variable domain is AAGVIQSPRHLIKEKRETATLKCYPIPRHDTVYWYQQGPGQDPQFLISFYEKMQSDKGSIPDRFSAQQFSDYHSELNMSSLELGDSALYFCASSLWDNSGELFFGEGSRLTVL.